These 20 T cell receptor beta chains were all obtained from the same sample, sequenced in a study of post-analysis software for immune sequencing data. Points from the study as a whole: With TRBV5-6, TRBV5-1 and TRBV20-1 included, about five TRBV segments were more frequent in patients than in controls.

The authors incorporated unique molecular identifiers into the TCR beta cDNA libraries. TCRdb used MiXCR to reprocess the PCR reads, holding one entry per CDR3 protein. The profile shows about 810,000 distinct CDR3 sequences, approximately 50% of them singletons. These TCRs are of unknown antigen specificity. Sequencing input: blood. The source is a girl aged 10 to 17 with multiple sclerosis.

J is TRBJ1-4 and V is TRBV5-1; TRBD1 is a possible D gene (5 bases). V dropped 4 bases and J dropped 4 bases, with 11 bases sitting between them. The CDR3 totals 14 residues. Looked up from germline, CDR1 is SGHRS and CDR2 is YFSETQ. The CDR3 spells CASSKTAVNEKLFF. In DNA, the CDR3 is TGCGCCAGCAGCAAGACAGCAGTTAATGAAAAACTGTTTTTT.

This clonotype was counted a single time. V gene TRBV11-2 combines with J gene TRBJ2-5, with TRBD1 matching 10 bases. The DNA end is more similar to TRBJ2-7, so the J call may be wrong. Germline CDR1 SGHAT, CDR2 FQNNGV. This CDR3 spans 20 amino acids. CDR3 sequence reads: CASSLDLGGQGYGYYYEQYF. DNA for the CDR3: TGTGCCAGCAGCTTAGATCTGGGGGGACAGGGGTACGGCTACTACTACGAGCAGTACTTC.

The rearrangement joins TRBV3-1 to TRBJ2-3; 7 nucleotides line up with TRBD2. The J segment lost 2 bases and the V segment lost 4 bases, leaving 9 bases of the junction unmatched. CDR1 and CDR2 (germline): LGHDT, YNNKEL (reference sequence). The CDR3 is 16 amino acids. CDR3: CASSPLGGGNTDTQYF. The CDR3 DNA follows: TGTGCCAGCAGCCCCCTTGGCGGGGGTAACACAGATACGCAGTATTTT.

This chain connects TRBV4-2 to TRBJ2-1, with 8 bases aligning to TRBD2. The CDR3 has 14 residues. The germline CDR1 and CDR2 sequences are LGHNA and YNFKEQ. Trimming at V came to 3 bases and at J to 3 bases, leaving 1 base not matched to a gene. The CDR3 sequence: CASSHSGDYNEQFF. CDR3 DNA: TGTGCCAGCAGCCATAGCGGGGACTACAATGAGCAGTTCTTC.

The chain joins TRBV2 to TRBJ2-1; no clear D. Germline V gene data show CDR1 as SNHLY and CDR2 as FYNNEI. The CDR3 runs to 11 residues. The V gene lost 0 bases and the J gene lost 12 bases, with 6 bases spanning the gap. CDR3 nucleotide sequence: TGTGCCAGCAGTGAAGCGCAGAGGCAGTTCTTC. It specifies CASSEAQRQFF.

The chain links TRBV6-6 to TRBJ1-2; D remains unclear. The CDR3 length is 12 residues. Germline loops: CDR1 MNHNY, CDR2 SVGAGI (reference sequence). V was pared by 2 bases and J by 5 bases, with 6 bases between. The CDR3 protein is CASSYDNYGYTF. CDR3 nucleotides: TGTGCCAGCAGTTACGACAATTATGGCTACACCTTC.

This chain joins TRBV7-9 and TRBJ2-7, with 7 bases lining up with TRBD1. This CDR3 has 15 residues. Losses at the gene ends were 4 bases for V and 6 bases for J; bases not matched to a gene: 12. Germline V gene sequence: CDR1 SEHNR, CDR2 FQNEAQ (reference sequence). CDR3 bases: TGTGCCAGCAGCTCGCCCAAGGGACAGATCGGCGAGCAGTACTTC. Its translation is CASSSPKGQIGEQYF.

This clonotype came up once. The rearrangement joins TRBV20-1 to TRBJ2-1; 7 positions agree with TRBD2. CDR3 length equals 12 residues. Germline values: CDR1 DFQATT, CDR2 SNEGSKA (reference sequence). V was clipped by 6 bases and J by 6 bases; unmatched bases: 5. CDR3 region: CSAGRVVNEQFF. The CDR3 nucleotides are TGCAGTGCAGGGAGGGTTGTCAATGAGCAGTTCTTC.

The J gene is TRBJ2-1, the V gene TRBV7-8; 9 nucleotides agree with TRBD2. In germline, CDR1 is SGHVS, CDR2 FQNEAQ. The CDR3 has 16 amino acids. V shed 2 bases, J shed 8 bases, and the junction held 10 bases outside the gene matches. The CDR3 is CASSLRAGGLVDEQFF. CDR3 DNA sequence: TGTGCCAGCAGCTTAAGAGCGGGAGGACTGGTAGATGAGCAGTTCTTC.

This clonotype was picked up a small number of times. The chain links TRBV4-1 to TRBJ2-2; a weak D match, TRBD1 (5 bases). Trimming took off 0 bases at V and 5 bases at J, with 7 bases between the two ends. The CDR3 is 14 amino acids. Germline V lookup: CDR1 MGHRA, CDR2 YSYEKL. The CDR3 DNA reads as TGCGCCAGCAGCCAAGATGGGGCGACCGGGGAGCTGTTTTTT. Amino acids: CASSQDGATGELFF.

The chain combines TRBV7-2 with TRBJ2-3; TRBD2 agrees at 8 bases. This CDR3 has 15 amino acids. Germline CDR1 and CDR2: SGHTA and FQGNSA. V lost 5 bases and J lost 5; bases outside the gene matches: 9. The CDR3 sequence: CASSPPGGLGDTQYF. The DNA for the CDR3 is TGTGCCAGCAGCCCACCGGGGGGGCTGGGAGATACGCAGTATTTT. The whole variable domain, filled in from reference TRBV7-2 and TRBJ2-3, reads GAGVSQSPSNKVTEKGKDVELRCDPISGHTALYWYRQSLGQGLEFLIYFQGNSAPDKSGLPSDRFSAERTGGSVSTLTIQRTQQEDSAVYLCASSPPGGLGDTQYFGPGTRLTVL.

The chain has TRBV20-1 and TRBJ2-1; D gene ambiguous. Deletions cut 3 bases from V and 8 bases from J, with 11 bases between. This CDR3 is 12 amino acids long. Germline V gives CDR1 DFQATT, CDR2 SNEGSKA (reference sequence). The CDR3 loop reads CSASPGVDEQFF. The DNA for the CDR3 is TGCAGTGCTAGCCCGGGTGTCGATGAGCAGTTCTTC.

The chain couples TRBV24-1 to TRBJ2-5; weak D call: TRBD1 (6 bases). The assigned J gene may be wrong: the sequence end matches TRBJ2-7 better. The CDR3 extends over 14 amino acids. Germline CDR1 and CDR2: KGHDR and SFDVKD. The CDR3, as DNA: TGTGCCACCAGTGATTTGAACAGGGCAGACGAGCAGTACTTC. The encoded protein is CATSDLNRADEQYF.

This chain joins TRBV12-3 or TRBV12-4 and TRBJ2-7, with 7 nucleotides matching TRBD2. There are 13 residues in the CDR3. J lost 4 bases, V lost 8 bases, and 8 bases had no gene match. The CDR3 loop is CASLRGDLYEQYF. The CDR3 DNA reads as TGTGCCAGCCTCCGGGGGGATCTTTACGAGCAGTACTTC.

This clonotype has only a few counts. The chain couples TRBV20-1 to TRBJ2-5; 14 bases map to TRBD2. The CDR3 has 14 residues. CDR1 DFQATT and CDR2 SNEGSKA come from the germline V gene (reference sequence). V trimming: 5 bases; J trimming: 5 bases; junction bases outside the gene matches: 4. CDR3 region: CSARTSGGRETQYF. As DNA, the CDR3 is TGCAGTGCTCGGACTAGCGGGGGGAGGGAGACCCAGTACTTC.

The rearrangement links TRBV6-1 to TRBJ2-4; D might be TRBD2 (5 bases). V shed 6 bases and J shed 0 bases, with 18 bases lying between them. This CDR3 region has 17 residues. Germline CDR1 and CDR2: MNHNS and SASEGT. The DNA of the CDR3 is TGTGCCAGCAGCGATACTCCCGGGGATTTAGCCAAAAACATTCAGTACTTC. Encoded protein: CASSDTPGDLAKNIQYF.

This rearrangement joins TRBV6-5 to TRBJ2-5; TRBD1 matches at 10 bases. Germline V CDR1 and CDR2: MNHEY, SVGAGI. The CDR3 covers 16 residues. V was pared by 6 bases and J by 6 bases, with 13 bases of the junction left unmatched. As DNA, the CDR3 is TGTGCCAGCAGGCCTTACGGACAGGGGGGTGGAAAGACCCAGTACTTC. This translates into CASRPYGQGGGKTQYF.

The J gene is TRBJ2-1, the V gene TRBV7-2; 10 bases align to TRBD2. Losses at the gene ends were 7 bases for V and 5 bases for J; bases not matched to a gene: 8. Germline assignment: CDR1 SGHTA and CDR2 FQGNSA. The CDR3 is 15 amino acids. DNA for the CDR3: TGTGCCAGCACCGGGAGCGGGAGGGCTAACAATGAGCAGTTCTTC. It translates to CASTGSGRANNEQFF.

The J gene is TRBJ2-1, the V gene TRBV12-3 or TRBV12-4, with D perhaps matching TRBD2 (7 bases). This CDR3 spans 15 amino acids. V lost 1 base and J 7 bases, leaving 14 bases between the germline ends. CDR3 amino acids: CASSLVGGAWNEQFF. CDR3 bases: TGTGCCAGCAGTTTAGTTGGGGGGGCCTGGAATGAGCAGTTCTTC.

The V and J genes are TRBV7-9 and TRBJ2-1; 10 bases line up with TRBD1. With 5 bases clipped from V and 5 bases from J, the junction kept 9 bases outside the gene matches. This CDR3 contains 16 residues. Germline V gene sequence: CDR1 SEHNR, CDR2 FQNEAQ (reference sequence). CDR3 in amino acids: CASSAPGTGVDNEQFF. DNA for the CDR3: TGTGCCAGCAGCGCCCCGGGGACAGGGGTCGACAATGAGCAGTTCTTC.